The T cell receptor (beta chain) described here comes from a study of CD8+CD57+ T cells in acquired aplastic anemia. Overall study: DNA per sorted CD4+ or CD8+ sample ranged about 0.17 to 30 ug, averaging 3.2 ug. General study findings and limits: The study identified almost 30 CD8+ CDR3 sequences shared by patients and controls.

On this clonotype: Its antigen remains unknown.

CDR3 and TCR beta VDJ profiling relied on genomic DNA as the template. One entry per CDR3 protein results from TCRdb running MiXCR on the reads. The data hold over 150,000 distinct CDR3 sequences, with around 63% observed a single time. In patients chosen for sequencing, flow cytometry had shown CD8+CD57+ cell expansion. Each patient carried a diagnosis of severe acquired aplastic anemia. Germline V lookup: CDR1 LNHDA, CDR2 SQIVND (reference sequence). CDR3 length: 16 amino acids. V was pared by 2 bases and J by 9 bases, with 17 bases between. This TCR came from a human donor with aplastic anemia. The gene calls are TRBV19 and TRBJ1-6, with no clear D. The sample consisted of sorted CD4+, CD8+, or CD8+CD57+ T cells (not recorded which) from PBMCs. CDR3 sequence: CASSISRTVSGSPLHF. CDR3 coding DNA: TGTGCCAGTAGTATATCCCGGACGGTTTCCGGTTCACCCCTCCACTTT.